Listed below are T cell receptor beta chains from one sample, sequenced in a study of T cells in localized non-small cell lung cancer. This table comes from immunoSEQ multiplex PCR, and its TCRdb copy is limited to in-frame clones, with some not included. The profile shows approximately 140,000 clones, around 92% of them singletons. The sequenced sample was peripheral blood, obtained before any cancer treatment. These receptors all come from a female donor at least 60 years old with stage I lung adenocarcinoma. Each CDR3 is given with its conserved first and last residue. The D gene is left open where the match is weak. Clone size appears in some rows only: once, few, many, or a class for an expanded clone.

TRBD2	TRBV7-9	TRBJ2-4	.	CASSLRAGGPKHIQYF	TGTGCCAGCAGCTTAAGAGCGGGAGGGCCAAAACACATTCAGTACTTC
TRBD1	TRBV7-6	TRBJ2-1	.	CASSLRPGQGLDNEQFF	TGTGCCAGCAGCTTAAGGCCGGGACAGGGGTTGGACAATGAGCAGTTCTTC
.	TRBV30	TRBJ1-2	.	CVVGISYGYTF	TGTGTGGTGGGGATTAGCTATGGCTACACCTTC
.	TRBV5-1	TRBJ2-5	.	CASSYNYQETQYF	TGCGCCAGCAGCTACAACTACCAAGAGACCCAGTACTTC
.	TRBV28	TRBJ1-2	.	CASIKVSNYGYTF	TGTGCCAGCATCAAGGTGTCTAACTATGGCTACACCTTC
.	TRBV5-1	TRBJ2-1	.	CASRGEPKAFF	TGCGCCAGCAGAGGAGAGCCCAAGGCGTTCTTC
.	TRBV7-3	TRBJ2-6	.	CASSSSTGANVLTF	TGTGCCAGCAGCTCGAGCACCGGGGCCAACGTCCTGACTTTC
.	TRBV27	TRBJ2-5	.	CASSPGARTKGETQYF	TGTGCCAGCAGTCCCGGCGCCCGGACCAAGGGGGAGACCCAGTACTTC
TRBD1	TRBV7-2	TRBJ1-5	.	CASSLVSAGTGQPQHF	TGTGCCAGCAGCTTAGTAAGCGCAGGGACAGGGCAGCCCCAGCATTTT
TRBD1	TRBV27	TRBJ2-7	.	CASSQRQGRVYEQYF	TGTGCCAGCAGTCAGCGACAGGGGCGGGTCTACGAGCAGTACTTC
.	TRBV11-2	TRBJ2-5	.	CASSLAMLGRETQYF	TGTGCCAGCAGCTTAGCGATGTTGGGGCGGGAGACCCAGTACTTC
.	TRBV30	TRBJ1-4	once	CAWSGEGIEKLFF	TGTGCCTGGAGTGGCGAAGGAATCGAAAAACTGTTTTTT
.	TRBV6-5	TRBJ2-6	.	CASSYGSSGANVLTF	TGTGCCAGCAGTTACGGGTCCTCTGGGGCCAACGTCCTGACTTTC
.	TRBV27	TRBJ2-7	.	CASSMGYEQYF	TGTGCCAGCAGTATGGGCTACGAGCAGTACTTC
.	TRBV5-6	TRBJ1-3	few	CASSFSGNTIYF	TGTGCCAGCAGCTTCTCTGGAAACACCATATATTTT
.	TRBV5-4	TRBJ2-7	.	CASSYIGSAYEQYF	TGTGCCAGCAGCTACATAGGGTCAGCCTACGAGCAGTACTTC
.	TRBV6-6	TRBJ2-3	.	CASSYSVATDTQYF	TGTGCCAGCAGTTACTCGGTAGCCACAGATACGCAGTATTTT
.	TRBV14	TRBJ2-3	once	CASSQAGTKAQYF	TGTGCCAGCAGCCAAGCGGGGACCAAGGCGCAGTATTTT
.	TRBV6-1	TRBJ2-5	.	CAHSYQETQYF	TGTGCCCATAGCTACCAAGAGACCCAGTACTTC
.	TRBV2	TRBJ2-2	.	CASKRSDVNTGELFF	TGTGCCAGCAAGCGGTCCGACGTTAACACCGGGGAGCTGTTTTTT
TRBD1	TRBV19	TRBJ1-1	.	CASSITGVGTEAFF	TGTGCCAGTAGTATAACAGGGGTAGGCACTGAAGCTTTCTTT
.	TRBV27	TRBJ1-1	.	CASSASGGLVNTEAFF	TGTGCCAGCAGTGCTTCCGGAGGGTTGGTGAACACTGAAGCTTTCTTT
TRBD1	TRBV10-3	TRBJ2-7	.	CAITGTGLGEQYF	TGTGCCATCACCGGGACAGGGTTAGGCGAGCAGTACTTC
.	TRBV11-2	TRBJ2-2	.	CASTGFSAYANTGELFF	TGTGCCAGCACCGGTTTCTCCGCCTACGCGAACACCGGGGAGCTGTTTTTT
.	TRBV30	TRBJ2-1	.	CAWSVPVSSYNEQFF	TGTGCCTGGAGTGTACCGGTAAGCTCCTACAATGAGCAGTTCTTC
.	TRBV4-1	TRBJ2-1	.	CASSQEWSYEQFF	TGCGCCAGCAGCCAAGAATGGTCTTATGAGCAGTTCTTC
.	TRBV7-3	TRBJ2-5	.	CASSASGGQETQYF	TGTGCCAGCAGCGCGTCTGGGGGGCAAGAGACCCAGTACTTC
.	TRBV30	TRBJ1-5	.	CAWSVGNNQPQHF	TGTGCCTGGAGTGTAGGCAACAATCAGCCCCAGCATTTT
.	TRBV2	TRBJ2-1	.	CASGLDTTYNEQFF	TGTGCCAGCGGCCTGGACACTACTTACAATGAGCAGTTCTTC
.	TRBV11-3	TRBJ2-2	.	CASSLGIWSGELFF	TGTGCCAGCAGCTTAGGAATTTGGTCCGGGGAGCTGTTTTTT
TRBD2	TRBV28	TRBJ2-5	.	CASASLSSGQETQYF	TGTGCCAGCGCATCTCTTTCTAGCGGCCAAGAGACCCAGTACTTC
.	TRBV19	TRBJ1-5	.	CASTEGISNQPQHF	TGTGCCAGTACGGAGGGGATCAGCAATCAGCCCCAGCATTTT
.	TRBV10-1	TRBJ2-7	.	CASSEGGVYEQYF	TGCGCCAGCAGTGAAGGGGGGGTCTACGAGCAGTACTTC
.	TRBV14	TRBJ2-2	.	CASSQYLNTGELFF	TGTGCCAGCAGCCAGTACTTAAACACCGGGGAGCTGTTTTTT
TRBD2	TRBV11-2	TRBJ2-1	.	CASRPGLAGENEQFF	TGTGCCAGCAGGCCAGGACTAGCGGGAGAGAATGAGCAGTTCTTC
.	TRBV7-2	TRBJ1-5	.	CASSLRVGQPQHF	TGTGCCAGCAGCTTGAGGGTAGGTCAGCCCCAGCATTTT
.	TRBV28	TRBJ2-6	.	CASSNSGANVLTF	TGTGCCAGCAGTAACTCTGGGGCCAACGTCCTGACTTTC
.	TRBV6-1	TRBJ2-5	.	CASTREQETQYF	TGTGCCAGCACGAGAGAACAAGAGACCCAGTACTTC
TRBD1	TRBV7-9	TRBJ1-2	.	CASSTGQGAGGYTF	TGTGCCAGCAGCACAGGACAGGGGGCAGGAGGCTACACCTTC
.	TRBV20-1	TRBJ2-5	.	CSASTGTQYF	TGCAGTGCTTCCACAGGGACCCAGTACTTC
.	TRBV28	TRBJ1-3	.	CASSPMDSVYSGNTIYF	TGTGCCAGCAGTCCCATGGACAGTGTATACTCTGGAAACACCATATATTTT
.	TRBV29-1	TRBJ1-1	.	CSSQPLLGNTEAFF	TGCAGCTCGCAGCCCTTATTGGGGAACACTGAAGCTTTCTTT
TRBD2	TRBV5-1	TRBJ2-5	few	CASSLGLAGEFGQETQYF	TGCGCCAGCAGCTTGGGACTAGCGGGAGAATTTGGCCAAGAGACCCAGTACTTC
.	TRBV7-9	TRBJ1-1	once	CASSLSVSLISGTEAFF	TGTGCCAGCAGCTTATCCGTCTCCTTGATTTCGGGCACTGAAGCTTTCTTT
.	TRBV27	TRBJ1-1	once	CASTQDPDLNTEAFF	TGTGCCAGCACCCAAGATCCAGACCTGAACACTGAAGCTTTCTTT
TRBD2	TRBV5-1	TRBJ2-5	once	CASSFRGGQETQYF	TGCGCCAGCAGCTTCCGGGGGGGCCAAGAGACCCAGTACTTC